The 5 T cell receptor beta chains presented below share a single source sample, sequenced in a study of read filtering for tumor transcriptome and immune sequencing. The library was built from roughly 400 ng RNA with molecular barcoded adaptors for alpha/delta and beta/gamma chains. TCRdb reprocessed the reads with MiXCR, giving one entry per CDR3 protein. Altogether roughly 27,000 distinct CDR3 sequences are present, under 15% being singletons, with the ten largest covering around 47%. Sequenced: a population of CD138-negative cells sorted from bone marrow. The receptors stem from a donor at least 40 years old with multiple myeloma.

In this sample, this clonotype turned up many times. The V gene is TRBV28, the J gene TRBJ2-7; no clear D gene. The germline V gene has CDR1 MDHEN and CDR2 SYDVKM. The V end was cut by 6 bases, the J end by 0 bases, with 6 bases between. This CDR3 region has 12 residues. As DNA, the CDR3 is TGTGCCAGCAGAGAGAGCTCCTACGAGCAGTACTTC. It specifies CASRESSYEQYF. Together with reference TRBV28 and TRBJ2-7, the CDR3 gives the full variable domain: DVKVTQSSRYLVKRTGEKVFLECVQDMDHENMFWYRQDPGLGLRLIYFSYDVKMKEKGDIPEGYSVSREKKERFSLILESASTNQTSMYLCASRESSYEQYFGPGTRLTVT.

The chain employs TRBV18 and TRBJ2-5; the match to TRBD2 covers 7 bases. Germline lookup yields CDR1 KGHSH and CDR2 LQKENI. This CDR3 region has 15 residues. V trimming: 3 bases; J trimming: 3 bases; junction bases outside the gene matches: 7. The CDR3 protein is CASSPGGAGKETQYF. The CDR3 DNA reads TGTGCCAGCTCACCCGGGGGAGCGGGAAAAGAGACCCAGTACTTC. The variable domain in full, completed from reference TRBV18 and TRBJ2-5, reads NAGVMQNPRHLVRRRGQEARLRCSPMKGHSHVYWYRQLPEEGLKFMVYLQKENIIDESGMPKERFSAEFPKEGPSILRIQQVVRGDSAAYFCASSPGGAGKETQYFGPGTRLLVL.

The table lists this clonotype with many counts. The chain employs TRBV7-9 and TRBJ2-3, with 13 nucleotides matching TRBD2. J was trimmed by 1 base and V by 4 bases; bases with no gene match: 2. Germline-derived CDR1 and CDR2 are SEHNR and FQNEAQ (reference sequence). The CDR3 covers 16 residues. CDR3 loop: CASSSGLAGGTDTQYF. For the CDR3, the DNA is TGTGCCAGCAGCTCCGGACTAGCGGGAGGCACAGATACGCAGTATTTT.

Only a few counts were recorded for this clonotype. The rearrangement uses TRBV11-2 and TRBJ2-7; 7 nucleotides line up with TRBD1. CDR3 length: 15 amino acids. Per the germline V gene, CDR1 is SGHAT and CDR2 is FQNNGV. V was clipped by 5 bases and J by 6 bases; unmatched bases: 13. The CDR3 region is CASSIGAGTVCEQYF. In nucleotides, the CDR3 is TGTGCCAGCAGCATAGGTGCCGGGACAGTCTGCGAGCAGTACTTC.

This clonotype has a count of ten or more. The chain recombines TRBV20-1 with TRBJ2-3, with D tentatively TRBD1 (5 bases). Germline loops: CDR1 DFQATT, CDR2 SNEGSKA (reference sequence). V was pared by 2 bases and J by 1 base, with 10 bases between. The length of the CDR3 is 14 residues. The CDR3 spells CSARQGRGTDTQYF. The CDR3 coding sequence is TGCAGTGCTAGACAGGGAAGGGGCACAGATACGCAGTATTTT.